The 12 T cell receptor beta chains reported below all come from one sample, sequenced in a study of T cell repertoires in cytomegalovirus infection (dated by TCRdb to the late 2010s). These receptors' antigens are unknown. The sample's treatment or condition label is to be understood as: in vitro stimulation with specific CMV peptide epitopes to enrich CMV-specific T cells. Sequencing relied on an Illumina HiSeq 1500. The raw public reads went through TCRdb reprocessing: fastp at Q25, MiXCR clone calling, in-frame beta chains kept. One record per CDR3 amino acid sequence lists the most common genes and DNA. The sample has approximately 600,000 distinct CDR3 sequences on record, about 40% of them singletons. About 48% of the sample comes from the top ten. The sequencing here drew on cultured PBMCs, taken from culture after CMV antigen stimulation. These receptors were taken from a human donor in good health (CMV status not recorded). Some clones in this sample may be carry-over from other donors' samples.

This clonotype was observed a handful of times. The chain is built from TRBV27 and TRBJ1-1; D gene ambiguous. V was clipped by 6 bases and J by 0 bases, with 8 bases between them. The CDR3 loop spans 13 amino acids. The germline gives CDR1 MNHEY, CDR2 SMNVEV (reference sequence). CDR3 DNA sequence: TGTGCCAGCAGACGGGTGATGAACACTGAAGCTTTCTTT. Protein product: CASRRVMNTEAFF.

The V call is TRBV7-9, the J call TRBJ2-2; D not resolved. This CDR3 has 11 residues. The V end lost 7 bases, the J end lost 7 bases, and 7 bases lay between the germline ends. CDR1 is SEHNR, CDR2 FQNEAQ, per germline (reference sequence). In DNA form, the CDR3 reads TGTGCCAGCACCGATCTCGGGGAGCTGTTTTTT. Protein sequence: CASTDLGELFF.

This sequence joins TRBV2 and TRBJ2-7; either TRBD1 or TRBD2 may fit D (5 bases each). Trimming pared 8 bases from V and 6 bases from J, leaving 20 bases between. Germline V gene sequence: CDR1 SNHLY, CDR2 FYNNEI. There are 14 residues in the CDR3. The CDR3 reads CASDYGASRSEQYF. Here the CDR3 DNA reads TGTGCCAGCGATTACGGGGCTAGTAGGTCCGAGCAGTACTTC.

Only a few counts were recorded for this clonotype. One end of the junction is discordant with germline, which a read error may explain. This chain uses TRBV7-8 with TRBJ1-5; D gene ambiguous. The germline CDR1 and CDR2 sequences are SGHVS and FQNEAQ. This CDR3 contains 14 residues. The CDR3 DNA reads as TGTGCCAGCAGCCAAGGACGAAGCAGTCAGCCCCAGCATTTT. This gives the protein CASSQGRSSQPQHF. The whole variable domain, filled in from reference TRBV7-8 and TRBJ1-5, reads GAGVSQSPRYKVAKRGQDVALRCDPISGHVSLFWYQQALGQGPEFLTYFQNEAQLDKSGLPSDRFFAERPEGSVSTLKIQRTQQEDSAVYLCASSQGRSSQPQHFGDGTRLSIL.

The chain carries TRBV12-3 or TRBV12-4 and TRBJ2-5; D is undetermined. Trimming took 7 bases from V and 4 from J, leaving 13 bases between them. This CDR3 is built from 13 residues. The CDR3 here is CASKDGVGETQYF. CDR3 nucleotide sequence: TGTGCCAGCAAGGATGGGGTAGGAGAGACCCAGTACTTC.

The chain carries TRBV29-1 and TRBJ2-7; D may be TRBD2 (7 bases). Trimming stripped 3 bases from V and 0 bases from J, with 12 bases between. In germline, CDR1 is SQVTM, CDR2 ANQGSEA. The length of the CDR3 is 14 residues. The CDR3 DNA reads as TGCAGCGTTGATATTCGGGGGGCCTCCTACGAGCAGTACTTC. Residues: CSVDIRGASYEQYF.

The chain employs TRBV5-4 and TRBJ2-4; TRBD1 agrees at 9 bases. Unmatched junction bases numbered 4, after V lost 3 bases and J lost 0 bases. Germline CDR1 reads SGHNT; CDR2 reads YYREEE (reference sequence). This CDR3 contains 16 residues. CDR3 region: CASSSTGGKAKNIQYF. In nucleotides, the CDR3 is TGTGCCAGCAGCTCCACAGGGGGCAAAGCCAAAAACATTCAGTACTTC.

CDR3 sequence reads: CASSSLVAETQYF. The CDR3 DNA is TGTGCCAGCAGTTCCTTAGTTGCGGAGACCCAGTACTTC. The rearrangement links TRBV12-3 or TRBV12-4 to TRBJ2-5; D unclear. This CDR3 is built from 13 residues. V was clipped by 4 bases and J by 5 bases, with 11 bases between them.

This clonotype occurred many times. V gene TRBV7-2 combines with J gene TRBJ2-5; the match to TRBD1 covers 9 bases. The V segment lost 5 bases and the J segment 5 bases; nucleotides outside the gene matches: 12. Germline loops: CDR1 SGHTA, CDR2 FQGNSA. The CDR3 has 16 amino acids. CDR3 nucleotides: TGTGCCAGCAGCAAGAACAGGGGGCACGCAAGCGAGACCCAGTACTTC. Translation: CASSKNRGHASETQYF.

The chain uses TRBV20-1 and TRBJ1-5; D is perhaps TRBD1 (5 bases). Trimming stripped 7 bases from V and 5 bases from J, with 15 bases between. Germline CDR1 and CDR2: DFQATT and SNEGSKA (reference sequence). This CDR3 comprises 13 residues. The CDR3 here is CSGQQATDQPQHF. Written as DNA, the CDR3 is TGCAGTGGCCAACAGGCGACGGATCAGCCCCAGCATTTT.

This clonotype was seen ten or more times. The gene calls are TRBV7-9 and TRBJ1-1; perhaps TRBD1 as D (6 bases). CDR1 and CDR2 (germline): SEHNR, FQNEAQ (reference sequence). V was trimmed by 5 bases and J by 4 bases, leaving 20 bases between them. The CDR3 sequence is 16 residues long. The CDR3: CASSPQGNSVRTEAFF. The CDR3 bases are TGTGCCAGCAGCCCACAGGGTAACTCGGTGCGCACTGAAGCTTTCTTT.

Only a few counts were recorded for this clonotype. This sequence joins TRBV27 and TRBJ2-1, with TRBD1 identical over 8 bases. Germline V gene sequence: CDR1 MNHEY, CDR2 SMNVEV (reference sequence). The CDR3 extends over 13 amino acids. With V trimmed by 6 bases and J by 7 bases, 5 bases remained unmatched. The CDR3 loop reads CASSPWTGNEQFF. CDR3 DNA sequence: TGTGCCAGCAGCCCTTGGACAGGGAATGAGCAGTTCTTC.